Reported below is one TCR beta chain. The sample is drawn from a study of T-cell memory formation after mild COVID-19. CDR3 size: 15 residues. The germline V gene encodes CDR1 MNHNY and CDR2 SVGAGI (reference sequence). The germline V and J ends were trimmed by 0 bases and 8 bases, with 11 bases remaining between them. TCRdb used MiXCR to reprocess the 5' RACE reads, holding one entry per CDR3 protein. This table has around 250,000 distinct CDR3 sequences, over 15% appearing once. The TCR comes from a man aged 18 to 30 who had mild COVID-19 (a few samples of this study predate the infection). Cell type and time point are not known. The chain is built from TRBV6-6 and TRBJ1-6, with TRBD1 as a possible D gene (6 bases). Specimen: PBMCs or a T cell subset sorted from them (not recorded which). Written as DNA, the CDR3 is TGTGCCAGCAGTTACTCCCAGGGGTATGATTCACCCCTCCACTTT. Protein: CASSYSQGYDSPLHF.